These T cell receptor beta chains were read from a single sample in a study of shared clonotypes between healthy human individuals. Clones were sequenced by immunoSEQ multiplex PCR, and TCRdb holds only the in-frame ones, with some missing. This table holds some 2.1 million clones, about 95% found once. Sequencing was carried out using naive CD8+ T cells sorted from blood. These receptors were collected from a man younger than 35 in good health. CDR3s include the opening cysteine and the closing phenylalanine or tryptophan. The listing skips clone size in some rows; elsewhere it reads once, few, many or a size class.

cdr3_aa | v_call | clone_size | j_call
CSAVPTGSYEQYF | TRBV29-1 | NA | TRBJ2-7
CASSTGGDAYEQYF | TRBV9 | NA | TRBJ2-7
CASSQAAFTGQEPTYEQYF | TRBV4-1 | once | TRBJ2-7
CASSVGGVGSYEQYF | TRBV9 | NA | TRBJ2-7
CASSFASSYNSPLHF | TRBV27 | NA | TRBJ1-6
CASSSSGGNQPQHF | TRBV7-9 | few | TRBJ1-5
CASSLGWTDIYYNEQFF | TRBV7-9 | once | TRBJ2-1
CASSFTGRGGFYEQYF | TRBV13 | NA | TRBJ2-7
CASHGMGELSGETQYF | TRBV7-6 | NA | TRBJ2-5
CASSSRAPGEQYF | TRBV21-1 | NA | TRBJ2-7
CASIPGQGPHEQYF | TRBV2 | NA | TRBJ2-7
CASSTRTSEGSGELFF | TRBV9 | NA | TRBJ2-2
CASSPRDRGYNEQFF | TRBV6-5 | few | TRBJ2-1
CASSLESADTQYF | TRBV13 | NA | TRBJ2-3
CASTEGPYNSPLHF | TRBV5-1 | NA | TRBJ1-6
CASSQDHLGTDTQYF | TRBV4-3 | NA | TRBJ2-3
CASTRPGQGWNEQFF | TRBV27 | NA | TRBJ2-1
CASSLSGSYNEQFF | TRBV27 | NA | TRBJ2-1
CASSQDPGRGTDTQYF | TRBV14 | NA | TRBJ2-3
CAWSVWKEAGELFF | TRBV30 | NA | TRBJ2-2
CASSLALNQPQHF | TRBV7-6 | NA | TRBJ1-5
CAISEPGTNNEQFF | TRBV10-3 | NA | TRBJ2-1
CSVADSVLDTQYF | TRBV29-1 | NA | TRBJ2-3
CASNEASGRYEQYF | TRBV19 | NA | TRBJ2-7
CASSLDVGRETQYF | TRBV5-6 | NA | TRBJ2-5
CASGGLRARYEQYF | TRBV11-2 | NA | TRBJ2-7
CASSQDIGREAFF | TRBV10-1 | NA | TRBJ1-1
CASSMRPPADTQYF | TRBV5-8 | NA | TRBJ2-3
CASSLGGIEQYF | TRBV7-9 | NA | TRBJ2-7
CASSPTQFGWGVQYF | TRBV28 | NA | TRBJ2-7